Listed here are 23 T cell receptor beta chains from one sample, sequenced in a study of control samples from healthy donors and cancer patients (dated by TCRdb to about 2020). The library was produced with the immunoSEQ multiplex PCR assay. Held by TCRdb, this immuneACCESS table contains in-frame sequences only and omits some clones. Under half of the omission traces to an unresolved V gene where checked; the cause of the rest is unknown. The sample includes roughly 130,000 clones, with approximately 90% observed a single time. The top ten constitute approximately 2.7% of the sample. Specimen: blood. These receptors all stem from a young man in good health.

This sequence joins TRBV11-1 and TRBJ1-2; 9 nucleotides agree with TRBD1. Trimming took 4 bases from V and 2 from J; bases not matched to a gene: 2. CDR1 SGHAT and CDR2 FQDESV come from the germline V gene (reference sequence). This CDR3 contains 14 residues. The chain's CDR3 is CASSWGQGNYGYTF. The CDR3, as DNA: TGTGCCAGCAGCTGGGGACAGGGAAACTATGGCTACACCTTC.

This rearrangement joins TRBV27 to TRBJ2-3, with 11 bases aligning to TRBD2. The CDR3 sequence is 16 residues long. The J segment lost 3 bases and the V segment lost 6 bases, leaving 8 bases of the junction unmatched. Germline CDR1 is MNHEY and CDR2 is SMNVEV (reference sequence). The CDR3 region has the DNA TGTGCCAGCAGGCTTCAACTAGCGGGAGTAACAGATACGCAGTATTTT. Its protein is CASRLQLAGVTDTQYF.

This chain connects TRBV2 to TRBJ2-3; 8 positions agree with TRBD2. This CDR3 contains 11 residues. Germline V CDR1 and CDR2: SNHLY, FYNNEI. V shed 9 bases, J shed 14 bases, and the junction held 10 bases outside the gene matches. The CDR3: CASMSGTSRYF. CDR3 in DNA: TGTGCCAGTATGTCCGGGACTAGTAGGTATTTT. Full variable domain (outside the CDR3, taken from reference TRBV2 and TRBJ2-3): EPEVTQTPSHQVTQMGQEVILRCVPISNHLYFYWYRQILGQKVEFLVSFYNNEISEKSEIFDDQFSVERPDGSNFTLKIRSTKLEDSAMYFCASMSGTSRYFGPGTRLTVL.

The J gene is TRBJ2-5, the V gene TRBV11-3; D is possibly TRBD2 (6 bases). With 3 bases removed from V and 5 bases from J, the gap between germline ends came to 13 bases. The germline CDR1 and CDR2 sequences are SGHNT and YENEEA. CDR3 length: 14 residues. CDR3 amino acids: CASSLEGRRETQYF. CDR3 coding DNA: TGTGCCAGCAGCTTGGAGGGGCGACGGGAGACCCAGTACTTC.

The sample holds one count of this clone. The chain couples TRBV7-9 to TRBJ1-2; D unclear. Trimming cost V 3 bases and J 6 bases, with 11 bases left between them. Germline V gene sequence: CDR1 SEHNR, CDR2 FQNEAQ (reference sequence). The CDR3 is 13 residues long. CDR3 DNA sequence: TGTGCCAGCAGCTTCCAGACGGGGAATGGCTACACCTTC. Translating it yields CASSFQTGNGYTF.

The gene calls are TRBV15 and TRBJ1-4; D is unclear. Germline CDR1 LNHNV, CDR2 YYDKDF (reference sequence). The CDR3 is 13 amino acids. The V end lost 1 base, the J end lost 8 bases, and 8 bases lay between the germline ends. CDR3: CATSRGLVEKLFF. In nucleotides, the CDR3 is TGTGCCACCAGCAGAGGTCTAGTAGAAAAACTGTTTTTT. The full variable domain, its missing parts supplied by reference TRBV15 and TRBJ1-4, is DAMVIQNPRYQVTQFGKPVTLSCSQTLNHNVMYWYQQKSSQAPKLLFHYYDKDFNNEADTPDNFQSRRPNTSFCFLDIRSPGLGDTAMYLCATSRGLVEKLFFGSGTQLSVL.

The rearrangement joins TRBV27 to TRBJ1-4; D not resolved. The CDR3 runs 15 residues. Germline V gives CDR1 MNHEY, CDR2 SMNVEV (reference sequence). The V end was cut by 0 bases, the J end by 0 bases, with 5 bases between. CDR3 in amino acids: CASSLSAATNEKLFF. CDR3 DNA: TGTGCCAGCAGTTTATCGGCTGCAACTAATGAAAAACTGTTTTTT.

The V and J genes are TRBV14 and TRBJ2-7; 11 nucleotides agree with TRBD1. CDR1 SGHDN and CDR2 FVKESK come from the germline V gene. V dropped 5 bases and J dropped 1; count of bases not matched to a gene: 4. The length of the CDR3 is 15 residues. The CDR3 is CASSEGTGGSYEQYV. In nucleotides, the CDR3 is TGTGCCAGCAGCGAGGGGACAGGGGGGTCCTACGAGCAGTACGTC.

V is TRBV6-2 or TRBV6-3 and J is TRBJ2-5; 7 bases agree with TRBD2. V shed 5 bases and J 10 bases; nucleotides not matched to a gene: 13. Germline V lookup: CDR1 MNHEY, CDR2 SVGEGT. The CDR3 length is 14 residues. CDR3 nucleotides: TGTGCCAGCAGTGGAGGACTAGGCCCCCTTGGCCAGTACTTC. It translates to CASSGGLGPLGQYF.

The chain has TRBV6-5 and TRBJ2-3; tentatively, D is TRBD2 (6 bases). The V and J ends lost 8 bases and 1 base respectively, with 7 bases between them. The germline CDR1 and CDR2 sequences are MNHEY and SVGAGI. The CDR3 spans 12 residues. The CDR3 coding sequence is TGTGCCAGCGGGACTGGCACAGATACGCAGTATTTT. This translates into CASGTGTDTQYF.

This clone has a single count. This chain links TRBV9 with TRBJ2-3, with no clear D. CDR3 size: 15 residues. Germline V gene sequence: CDR1 SGDLS, CDR2 YYNGEE. V gave up 2 bases and J gave up 0 bases, with 10 bases separating them. CDR3 DNA: TGTGCCAGCAGCGTGCGGACGCAAAGCACAGATACGCAGTATTTT. This encodes CASSVRTQSTDTQYF. Variable domain in full (rest from reference TRBV9 and TRBJ2-3): DSGVTQTPKHLITATGQRVTLRCSPRSGDLSVYWYQQSLDQGLQFLIQYYNGEERAKGNILERFSAQQFPDLHSELNLSSLELGDSALYFCASSVRTQSTDTQYFGPGTRLTVL.

The chain recombines TRBV7-6 with TRBJ2-3; D is tentatively TRBD1 or TRBD2 (5 bases each). Germline V lookup: CDR1 SGHVS, CDR2 FNYEAQ. This CDR3 spans 14 amino acids. V gave up 3 bases and J gave up 6 bases, with 13 bases separating them. The DNA for the CDR3 is TGTGCCAGCAGCTTTGTGGGACCGGGGGATACGCAGTATTTT. The encoded protein is CASSFVGPGDTQYF.

This clone is a singleton in its sample. The chain joins TRBV5-1 to TRBJ1-2; 9 bases fit TRBD1. V gave up 4 bases and J gave up 7 bases; unmatched junction bases: 8. Germline CDR1 SGHRS, CDR2 YFSETQ. This CDR3 has 14 amino acids. The CDR3 DNA follows: TGCGCCAGCAGCAACGGGACAGGGCGAGGTGGCTACACCTTC. Translated, it gives CASSNGTGRGGYTF.

The chain uses TRBV7-2 and TRBJ2-3, with D perhaps TRBD1 or TRBD2 (5 bases each). This CDR3 spans 16 amino acids. Trimming removed 6 bases at V and 6 bases at J, with 22 bases between. Germline V gene sequence: CDR1 SGHTA, CDR2 FQGNSA. CDR3 sequence: CASSLSGTRRGDTQYF. For the CDR3, the DNA is TGTGCCAGCAGTTTGTCGGGGACCCGTCGTGGTGATACGCAGTATTTT.

This clone was recorded only once. The CDR3 sequence is CASSLDSNTDTQYF. In DNA, the CDR3 is TGTGCCAGCAGCCTGGACAGTAACACAGATACGCAGTATTTT. The gene calls are TRBV9 and TRBJ2-3, with D maybe TRBD1 (6 bases). This CDR3 region has 14 residues. The V end lost 4 bases, the J end lost 2 bases, and 11 bases lay between the germline ends. Germline V gene lookup returns CDR1 SGDLS and CDR2 YYNGEE.

V gene TRBV30 combines with J gene TRBJ2-1; TRBD2 agrees at 11 bases. The V segment lost 3 bases and the J segment 6 bases; nucleotides outside the gene matches: 7. CDR3 size: 15 residues. Germline V gives CDR1 GTSNPN, CDR2 SVGIG (reference sequence). The CDR3 sequence: CAWSATSGVGNEQFF. CDR3 nucleotide sequence: TGTGCCTGGAGCGCGACTAGCGGGGTTGGCAATGAGCAGTTCTTC. Filled out from reference TRBV30 and TRBJ2-1, the complete variable domain reads SQTIHQWPATLVQPVGSPLSLECTVEGTSNPNLYWYRQAAGRGLQLLFYSVGIGQISSEVPQNLSASRPQDRQFILSSKKLLLSDSGFYLCAWSATSGVGNEQFFGPGTRLTVL.

The DNA for the CDR3 is TGTGCCAGCACCCCCGGACAGGGTACTTCACCCCTCCACTTT. It codes for CASTPGQGTSPLHF. The V call is TRBV28, the J call TRBJ1-6; 8 bases agree with TRBD1. This CDR3 has 14 amino acids. V lost 7 bases, J lost 9 bases, and 8 bases stayed unmatched. The germline gives CDR1 MDHEN, CDR2 SYDVKM.

The chain recombines TRBV7-3 with TRBJ2-5, with unresolved D. The CDR3 loop spans 18 amino acids. Per germline, CDR1 SGHTA and CDR2 FQGTGA. Trimming shortened V by 2 bases and J by 4 bases, and 23 bases separated the two germline ends. The CDR3: CASSLLFFDPGWGETQYF. The CDR3 bases are TGTGCCAGCAGCTTACTGTTTTTCGACCCTGGGTGGGGAGAGACCCAGTACTTC.

V gene TRBV5-5 combines with J gene TRBJ2-5; D is possibly TRBD1 (5 bases). CDR1 and CDR2 (germline): SGHKS, YYEKEE (reference sequence). This CDR3 is built from 13 residues. The V end was cut by 6 bases, the J end by 5 bases, with 14 bases between. The CDR3 bases are TGTGCCAGCACCTCCTTGGGGCGCGAGACCCAGTACTTC. This gives the protein CASTSLGRETQYF. Drawing the rest from reference TRBV5-5 and TRBJ2-5, the complete variable domain is DAGVTQSPTHLIKTRGQQVTLRCSPISGHKSVSWYQQVLGQGPQFIFQYYEKEERGRGNFPDRFSARQFPNYSSELNVNALLLGDSALYLCASTSLGRETQYFGPGTRLLVL.

The chain links TRBV5-1 to TRBJ1-4; 7 bases map to TRBD1. V lost 1 base to trimming and J lost 6 bases; unmatched junction nucleotides: 0. Germline V gene sequence: CDR1 SGHRS, CDR2 YFSETQ. This CDR3 has 13 residues. The CDR3 sequence is CASSLTGDEKLFF. The CDR3 bases are TGCGCCAGCAGCTTGACAGGGGATGAAAAACTGTTTTTT. Looking up the rest from reference TRBV5-1 and TRBJ1-4 gives the full variable domain: KAGVTQTPRYLIKTRGQQVTLSCSPISGHRSVSWYQQTPGQGLQFLFEYFSETQRNKGNFPGRFSGRQFSNSRSEMNVSTLELGDSALYLCASSLTGDEKLFFGSGTQLSVL.

The chain combines TRBV30 with TRBJ1-1; no firm D call. V lost 6 bases, J lost 3 bases, and 17 bases lay in between. The CDR3 has 14 amino acids. Germline CDR1 and CDR2: GTSNPN and SVGIG (reference sequence). The CDR3 DNA follows: TGTGCCTGTTATACCCCTGGACGGGACACTGAAGCTTTCTTT. The encoded protein is CACYTPGRDTEAFF.

This sequence joins TRBV7-9 and TRBJ1-1; D possibly corresponds to TRBD1 (5 bases). Germline loops: CDR1 SEHNR, CDR2 FQNEAQ (reference sequence). The CDR3 runs to 13 residues. The V end lost 5 bases, the J end lost 8 bases, and 15 bases lay between the germline ends. This chain's CDR3 is CASSAGPRPEAFF. The CDR3 nucleotides read TGTGCCAGCAGCGCGGGACCGAGGCCGGAAGCTTTCTTT.

This chain links TRBV21-1 with TRBJ1-2. TRBV21-1 corresponds to a pseudogene. This CDR3 contains 15 residues. The CDR3 DNA is TGTGCCAGCAGCCCCGGGGTACGGAGTGGGTATGGTTACACCTTC. This encodes CASSPGVRSGYGYTF.